One sample yielded the 8 T cell receptor beta chains listed below, sequenced in a study of blood T cell repertoires in COVID-19. The repertoire was sequenced with immunoSEQ multiplex PCR; TCRdb's copy has only in-frame clones and lacks some. The profile covers 250,000 to 300,000 clones, with 87% appearing a single time and 2% to 2.5% taken by the ten largest. The sequencing input was peripheral blood. These receptors all stem from a woman aged 45-65 years who had recovered from COVID-19.

V is TRBV5-4 and J is TRBJ1-1, with 7 bases lining up with TRBD1. The CDR3 is 13 residues long. V lost 5 bases to trimming and J lost 5 bases; unmatched junction nucleotides: 6. Germline CDR1 SGHNT, CDR2 YYREEE (reference sequence). CDR3 loop: CASSRDSQTEAFF. The CDR3 nucleotides read TGTGCCAGCAGTCGGGACAGTCAGACTGAAGCTTTCTTT.

This clone was detected once. The chain has TRBV6-5 and TRBJ2-5; a possible D gene is TRBD2 (6 bases). Between the trimmed V and J ends, which lost 2 bases and 5 bases, there was a span of 18 bases. The CDR3 has 16 residues. Per germline, CDR1 MNHEY and CDR2 SVGAGI. CDR3 residues: CASSYTGVPQVETQYF. The CDR3 region has the DNA TGTGCCAGCAGTTACACGGGGGTCCCCCAGGTCGAGACCCAGTACTTC.

J is TRBJ1-5 and V is TRBV4-2; 8 bases line up with TRBD1. V gave up 0 bases and J gave up 4 bases; unmatched junction bases: 2. This CDR3 is built from 15 residues. CDR1 is LGHNA, CDR2 YNFKEQ, per germline. In nucleotides, the CDR3 is TGTGCCAGCAGCCAAGATGACAGGGGAAATCAGCCCCAGCATTTT. Its protein product is CASSQDDRGNQPQHF.

About this clone: An end of the junction differs from the germline gene, which may be a read error. V is TRBV7-9 and J is TRBJ2-4; D ambiguous. The CDR3 covers 14 residues. Germline V gene sequence: CDR1 SEHNR, CDR2 FQNEAQ (reference sequence). This chain's CDR3 is CASSLGEVKNNQYF. The CDR3 region has the DNA TGTGCCAGCAGCTTAGGAGAGGTTAAAAACAATCAGTACTTC.

This clone was counted a single time. The same CDR3 arises from other DNA sequences in this sample as well. This chain joins TRBV27 and TRBJ1-5, with 8 nucleotides matching TRBD1. Trimming cost V 3 bases and J 4 bases; bases outside gene matches: 2. From germline, CDR1 is MNHEY and CDR2 SMNVEV (reference sequence). This CDR3 has 14 residues. The CDR3 DNA reads TGTGCCAGCAGTTTCCAGGGGGCGAATCAGCCCCAGCATTTT. This encodes CASSFQGANQPQHF.

The gene calls are TRBV5-4 and TRBJ1-1; 10 nucleotides match TRBD1. The V and J ends lost 4 bases and 3 bases, in that order; junction bases with no gene match: 6. The CDR3 covers 15 residues. Germline assignment: CDR1 SGHNT and CDR2 YYREEE (reference sequence). Written as DNA, the CDR3 is TGTGCCAGCAGCCTGACAGGGGGCGCATACACTGAAGCTTTCTTT. Protein product: CASSLTGGAYTEAFF. Variable domain in full (rest from reference TRBV5-4 and TRBJ1-1): ETGVTQSPTHLIKTRGQQVTLRCSSQSGHNTVSWYQQALGQGPQFIFQYYREEENGRGNFPPRFSGLQFPNYSSELNVNALELDDSALYLCASSLTGGAYTEAFFGQGTRLTVV.

This clone has just one count. CDR3 region: CATSREAGSHNEQFF. The CDR3 region has the DNA TGTGCCACCAGCAGAGAAGCGGGCTCTCACAATGAGCAGTTCTTC. The chain joins TRBV15 to TRBJ2-1; tentatively, D is TRBD2 (6 bases). The CDR3 loop spans 15 amino acids. Germline lookup yields CDR1 LNHNV and CDR2 YYDKDF (reference sequence). Between the trimmed V and J ends, which lost 0 bases and 5 bases, there was a span of 11 bases.

The chain's CDR3 is CASSQDRGASGNEQFF. In nucleotides, the CDR3 is TGCGCCAGCAGCCAAGATCGGGGGGCTTCGGGCAATGAGCAGTTCTTC. This chain links TRBV4-1 with TRBJ2-1, with D tentatively TRBD2 (7 bases). There are 16 residues in the CDR3. Germline lookup yields CDR1 MGHRA and CDR2 YSYEKL. The V gene lost 0 bases and the J gene lost 6 bases, with 15 bases spanning the gap.